The 3 T cell receptor beta chains in this list originate from one sample, sequenced in a study of CD8 T cells in Susac syndrome. Reverse transcription used about 0.45 to 1 ug RNA and random hexamers. TCRdb re-analysed the immunoSEQ multiplex PCR reads in MiXCR, keeping a single row per CDR3 protein. The sample lists more than 150,000 distinct CDR3 sequences, 95% occurring once. The sample was CD8+ T cells from PBMCs. The receptors stem from a human donor with multiple sclerosis.

The chain's CDR3 is CASSQGARLAGGTASTDTQYF. In nucleotides, the CDR3 is TGTGCCAGCAGCCAAGGGGCTAGACTAGCGGGGGGCACTGCTAGCACAGATACGCAGTATTTT. V gene TRBV3-1 combines with J gene TRBJ2-3; TRBD2 matches 13 bases. The CDR3 runs to 21 residues. Looked up from germline, CDR1 is LGHDT and CDR2 is YNNKEL (reference sequence). Germline trimming cut 1 base from V and 0 bases from J; bases unmatched to any gene: 13.

The genes are TRBV9 and TRBJ1-2; no definite D call. The CDR3 is made up of 14 amino acids. V lost 1 base to trimming and J lost 8 bases, with 15 bases between them. Germline CDR1 reads SGDLS; CDR2 reads YYNGEE. CDR3 in amino acids: CASSVREQSPGYTF. DNA of the CDR3: TGTGCCAGCAGCGTACGAGAACAGAGCCCCGGCTACACCTTC.

The gene calls are TRBV15 and TRBJ1-4; no clear D gene. The germline V gene encodes CDR1 LNHNV and CDR2 YYDKDF (reference sequence). The ends were cut back, 5 bases at V and 7 bases at J, with 17 bases in the middle. The CDR3 totals 15 residues. The CDR3 DNA follows: TGTGCCACCAGCCTGAAAGGTATCCCGGGTGAAAAACTGTTTTTT. Its translation is CATSLKGIPGEKLFF.